A selection of T cell receptor beta chains follows, all from one sample in a study of technical replicates of blood from a few donors. The assay was immunoSEQ multiplex PCR, and TCRdb's table has in-frame clones only and misses some. The data hold approximately 73,000 clones, with 96% observed a single time. Sample: T cells isolated from PBMCs. Every receptor here comes from a human donor in good health. Both conserved end residues are part of each CDR3. Fields, in order: V gene, D gene, J gene, clone size, CDR3 DNA, CDR3 protein. The D gene is left open where the match is weak. A clone size is listed for some rows: how often the clone was seen (once, few, many), or a class if it is expanded.

V: TRBV7-2
D: TRBD2
J: TRBJ2-1
size: NA
DNA: TGTGCCAGCAGCTTGAATAGCGGGATGGAAAATGAGCAGTTCTTC
CDR3: CASSLNSGMENEQFF

V: TRBV6-1
D: NA
J: TRBJ1-2
size: NA
DNA: TGTGCCAGCAGTGCGGGGTGGGGGCAGGGCTATGGCTACACCTTC
CDR3: CASSAGWGQGYGYTF

V: TRBV4-1
D: NA
J: TRBJ1-3
size: NA
DNA: TGCGCCAGCAGCCAAGTCATTAGCTCTGGAAACACCATATATTTT
CDR3: CASSQVISSGNTIYF

V: TRBV7-8
D: TRBD2
J: TRBJ2-3
size: NA
DNA: TGTGCCAGCAGCGGACAGCTAGCGGGACGTACCGCAGATACGCAGTATTTT
CDR3: CASSGQLAGRTADTQYF

V: TRBV2
D: NA
J: TRBJ2-7
size: once
DNA: TGTGCCAGCAGTTATGACATATCCTACGAGCAGTACTTC
CDR3: CASSYDISYEQYF

V: TRBV9
D: TRBD2
J: TRBJ2-1
size: NA
DNA: TGTGCCAGCAACCCCAGCGGGAGGACTAATGAGCAGTTCTTC
CDR3: CASNPSGRTNEQFF

V: TRBV28
D: TRBD2
J: TRBJ2-7
size: NA
DNA: TGTGCCAGCAGTAAGGGACTAGCGGGGGGCGAGCAGTACTTC
CDR3: CASSKGLAGGEQYF

V: TRBV12-5
D: NA
J: TRBJ2-7
size: NA
DNA: TGTGCTAGTGCCCCGGACAGAGACCCCTCCTACGAGCAGTACTTC
CDR3: CASAPDRDPSYEQYF

V: TRBV9
D: TRBD1
J: TRBJ1-2
size: NA
DNA: TGTGCCAGCAGCGCGACAGGGCCAAGCTATGGCTACACCTTC
CDR3: CASSATGPSYGYTF

V: TRBV2
D: TRBD2
J: TRBJ2-7
size: NA
DNA: TGTGCCTCTGGGCGGGAGGCGACCTACGAGCAGTACTTC
CDR3: CASGREATYEQYF

V: TRBV30
D: NA
J: TRBJ1-2
size: NA
DNA: TGTGCCTTATCAGGGGCGTCTGGCTACACCTTC
CDR3: CALSGASGYTF

V: TRBV15
D: NA
J: TRBJ1-1
size: NA
DNA: TGTGCCACCAGCACAGTACCGAACACTGAAGCTTTCTTT
CDR3: CATSTVPNTEAFF

V: TRBV7-9
D: TRBD1
J: TRBJ1-2
size: NA
DNA: TGTGCCAGCAGCAGGACAGGGGAAATTGGAATTTCGGGCTACACCTTC
CDR3: CASSRTGEIGISGYTF

V: TRBV29-1
D: NA
J: TRBJ1-2
size: NA
DNA: TGCAGCGTTGATGGACTTTATGGCTACACCTTC
CDR3: CSVDGLYGYTF

V: TRBV6-6
D: NA
J: TRBJ2-7
size: NA
DNA: TGTGCCAGCAGTTATAGCGCAGGGGAAGGCTACGAGCAGTACTTC
CDR3: CASSYSAGEGYEQYF

V: TRBV5-1
D: NA
J: TRBJ1-5
size: NA
DNA: TGCGCCAGCAGCTTGGAGGGGGAATTACGACAGCCCCAGCATTTT
CDR3: CASSLEGELRQPQHF

V: TRBV29-1
D: TRBD1
J: TRBJ2-7
size: NA
DNA: TGCAGCGTTGAAAGGACAGGGAGTAACGAGCAGTACTTC
CDR3: CSVERTGSNEQYF

V: TRBV28
D: NA
J: TRBJ1-5
size: NA
DNA: TGTGCCAGCAGTTCCCCGACAGACCTCAATCAGCCCCAGCATTTT
CDR3: CASSSPTDLNQPQHF

V: TRBV19
D: NA
J: TRBJ1-2
size: NA
DNA: TGTGCCAGTATGGTCGGCTATGGCTACACCTTC
CDR3: CASMVGYGYTF

V: TRBV19
D: TRBD2
J: TRBJ2-5
size: NA
DNA: TGTGCCAGTAGCCATACTAGCGATCTTCCCCTTTGGGAGACCCAGTACTTC
CDR3: CASSHTSDLPLWETQYF

V: TRBV2
D: NA
J: TRBJ2-3
size: NA
DNA: TGTGCCAGCAGCGCGCTAGCGTCTCAGGCAGATACGCAGTATTTT
CDR3: CASSALASQADTQYF

V: TRBV5-1
D: NA
J: TRBJ1-1
size: NA
DNA: TGCGCCAGCAGCTTGACCGCGGGACCCTTGAACACTGAAGCTTTCTTT
CDR3: CASSLTAGPLNTEAFF

V: TRBV7-2
D: TRBD1
J: TRBJ1-5
size: once
DNA: TGTGCCAGCAGCTTAGAGGGGACAGGGCGCAATCAGCCCCAGCATTTT
CDR3: CASSLEGTGRNQPQHF

V: TRBV11-1
D: TRBD1
J: TRBJ1-1
size: NA
DNA: TGTGCCAGCAGTACAGGGGAGGACACTGAAGCTTTCTTT
CDR3: CASSTGEDTEAFF

V: TRBV2
D: NA
J: TRBJ2-7
size: NA
DNA: TGTGCCAGCAGTGGGCCCTTGCAGGGTTCCGAGCAGTACTTC
CDR3: CASSGPLQGSEQYF

V: TRBV19
D: TRBD2
J: TRBJ2-1
size: NA
DNA: TGTGCCAGTAGTACCGGACTAGCGGGACTCAATGAGCAGTTCTTC
CDR3: CASSTGLAGLNEQFF

V: TRBV25-1
D: TRBD1
J: TRBJ2-1
size: NA
DNA: TGTGCCAGCAGCCCCGGGACAGTCTACAATGAGCAGTTCTTC
CDR3: CASSPGTVYNEQFF

V: TRBV7-2
D: NA
J: TRBJ2-6
size: NA
DNA: TGTGCCAGCACTCCTCTCTTCTCTGGGGCCAACGTCCTGACTTTC
CDR3: CASTPLFSGANVLTF

V: TRBV4-1
D: TRBD2
J: TRBJ2-3
size: NA
DNA: TGCGCCAGCAGCCAAGTTGGTGGACTAGCGGGGAGCACAGATACGCAGTATTTT
CDR3: CASSQVGGLAGSTDTQYF

V: TRBV10-3
D: NA
J: TRBJ2-7
size: once
DNA: TGTGCCATCAACCAGGACTCCCTCTACGAGCAGTACTTC
CDR3: CAINQDSLYEQYF

V: TRBV2
D: NA
J: TRBJ1-4
size: NA
DNA: TGTGCCAGCAGTGAATTCGGGGTTGAAAAACTGTTTTTT
CDR3: CASSEFGVEKLFF

V: TRBV5-4
D: NA
J: TRBJ2-5
size: NA
DNA: TGTGCCAGCAACCCGGGATTTGCTTGGGAGACCCAGTACTTC
CDR3: CASNPGFAWETQYF

V: TRBV4-2
D: NA
J: TRBJ2-1
size: NA
DNA: TGTGCCAGCAGCCCTTCGCGGGGTACCTACAATGAGCAGTTCTTC
CDR3: CASSPSRGTYNEQFF

V: TRBV30
D: NA
J: TRBJ1-1
size: NA
DNA: TGTGCCTGGAGCCGAGGAAGAACTGAAGCTTTCTTT
CDR3: CAWSRGRTEAFF

V: TRBV9
D: NA
J: TRBJ1-4
size: NA
DNA: TGTGCCAGCAGCGTAGGAGGGTTCGAAAAACTGTTTTTT
CDR3: CASSVGGFEKLFF

V: TRBV6-5
D: TRBD1
J: TRBJ1-1
size: NA
DNA: TGTGCCAGCAGGCCGCTAGACAGGGTGGCCACTGAAGCTTTCTTT
CDR3: CASRPLDRVATEAFF

V: TRBV19
D: NA
J: TRBJ2-7
size: NA
DNA: TGTGCCAGTAGTATCTTCGGGAGCTCCTACGAGCAGTACTTC
CDR3: CASSIFGSSYEQYF

V: TRBV9
D: NA
J: TRBJ1-2
size: NA
DNA: TGTGCCAGCAGCGTAGAAGGGGGTCATGGCTACACCTTC
CDR3: CASSVEGGHGYTF

V: TRBV30
D: NA
J: TRBJ2-7
size: few
DNA: TGTGCCTGGAGGCCCGTGAGCCAATACGAGCAGTACTTC
CDR3: CAWRPVSQYEQYF

V: TRBV2
D: TRBD1
J: TRBJ1-1
size: NA
DNA: TGTGCCAGCAGAGGGATGGGACAGGGGAACACTGAAGCTTTCTTT
CDR3: CASRGMGQGNTEAFF

V: TRBV29-1
D: NA
J: TRBJ1-2
size: NA
DNA: TGCAGCGTTGAAGTGGAGGGTTCTCATGGCTACACCTTC
CDR3: CSVEVEGSHGYTF

V: TRBV28
D: NA
J: TRBJ1-1
size: NA
DNA: TGTGCCAGCAGTTTAACAGGTTTAGGCACTGAAGCTTTCTTT
CDR3: CASSLTGLGTEAFF

V: TRBV27
D: NA
J: TRBJ2-3
size: NA
DNA: TGTGCCAGCAGTCGACCCGGGGATCCTACGCAGTATTTT
CDR3: CASSRPGDPTQYF

V: TRBV7-2
D: TRBD2
J: TRBJ2-5
size: NA
DNA: TGTGCCAGCAACCTCGCCGTCCTAGCGGGAGGGCCGTCAGGAGAGACCCAGTACTTC
CDR3: CASNLAVLAGGPSGETQYF

V: TRBV6-5
D: NA
J: TRBJ2-3
size: NA
DNA: TGTGCCAGCAGTTACTCCCTAGATACGCAGTATTTT
CDR3: CASSYSLDTQYF

V: TRBV28
D: TRBD1
J: TRBJ2-2
size: NA
DNA: TGTGCCAGCAGTCCCCGACAGGGTGACACCGGGGAGCTGTTTTTT
CDR3: CASSPRQGDTGELFF

V: TRBV7-2
D: TRBD1
J: TRBJ2-7
size: NA
DNA: TGTGCCAGCAGCAGCCAACCCGGGACAGGGAGTTGGGATTTC
CDR3: CASSSQPGTGSWDF

V: TRBV19
D: NA
J: TRBJ1-2
size: once
DNA: TGTGCCAGTAGTATAGCCTCAGGGGTTAAGAACTATGGCTACACCTTC
CDR3: CASSIASGVKNYGYTF

V: TRBV2
D: NA
J: TRBJ2-1
size: NA
DNA: TGTGCCAGCAGTGAATACCTTCTGAGGGAGCAGTTCTTC
CDR3: CASSEYLLREQFF

V: TRBV9
D: TRBD1
J: TRBJ1-3
size: NA
DNA: TGTGCCAGCAGCGGGGACAGGGCCGGAAACACCATATATTTT
CDR3: CASSGDRAGNTIYF

V: TRBV6-1
D: TRBD1
J: TRBJ2-1
size: NA
DNA: TGTGCCAGCAGTGCCCACAGGGGGCTCGAGTATTACAATGAGCAGTTCTTC
CDR3: CASSAHRGLEYYNEQFF

V: TRBV28
D: TRBD1
J: TRBJ1-1
size: NA
DNA: TGTGCCAGCAGTACATCGACAGGGGTGAACACTGAAGCTTTCTTT
CDR3: CASSTSTGVNTEAFF

V: TRBV19
D: TRBD1
J: TRBJ2-2
size: NA
DNA: TGTGCCAGTAGGGGACAGGGGGACACCGGGGAGCTGTTTTTT
CDR3: CASRGQGDTGELFF

V: TRBV7-6
D: NA
J: TRBJ1-4
size: NA
DNA: TGTGCCAGCAGCCCCCGAGGGAACGATGAAAAACTGTTTTTT
CDR3: CASSPRGNDEKLFF

V: TRBV10-2
D: TRBD2
J: TRBJ2-7
size: NA
DNA: TGCGCCAGCAGTGTTTTCGGGACTAGCCCGGGGAACTACGAGCAGTACTTC
CDR3: CASSVFGTSPGNYEQYF

V: TRBV29-1
D: NA
J: TRBJ1-1
size: NA
DNA: TGCAGCGTCGCAGGGGTTACTGAAGCTTTCTTT
CDR3: CSVAGVTEAFF

V: TRBV6-6
D: TRBD1
J: TRBJ1-2
size: NA
DNA: TGTGCCAGCAGTTCGGGACAGGCCCTGGTTAAAACCTTC
CDR3: CASSSGQALVKTF

V: TRBV19
D: NA
J: TRBJ2-3
size: NA
DNA: TGTGCCAGTAGTCCTACCGGGGATACGCAGTATTTT
CDR3: CASSPTGDTQYF

V: TRBV11-2
D: TRBD1
J: TRBJ1-4
size: NA
DNA: TGTGCCAGCAGCCGGAAAACAGGGGAGAATGAAAAACTGTTTTTT
CDR3: CASSRKTGENEKLFF

V: TRBV5-6
D: TRBD1
J: TRBJ1-1
size: NA
DNA: TGTGCCAGCAGCTTGGCCTATATGGACAGGAGTGAAGCTTTCTTT
CDR3: CASSLAYMDRSEAFF